Listed here are 22 T cell receptor beta chains from one sample, sequenced in a study of tumor T cells in aggressive B-cell lymphoma. TCRdb's table, derived via immunoSEQ multiplex PCR, lists solely in-frame clones and lacks some. The sample records around 4,000 clones, around 94% being singletons. The sample was tumor tissue. Receptors originate from an adult with diffuse large B cell lymphoma.

The chain carries TRBV5-1 and TRBJ1-6; D is ambiguous. CDR1 is SGHRS and CDR2 is YFSETQ in the germline V gene. Trimming stripped 4 bases from V and 8 bases from J, with 16 bases between. The CDR3 sequence is 15 residues long. DNA of the CDR3: TGCGCCAGCAGCCCTGACGGGTGGCCTGATTCACCCCTCCACTTT. Translating gives CASSPDGWPDSPLHF.

The rearrangement uses TRBV7-9 and TRBJ1-1; 7 positions match TRBD1. Germline V gene data show CDR1 as SEHNR and CDR2 as FQNEAQ (reference sequence). Trimming took 8 bases from V and 4 from J; bases not matched to a gene: 10. The CDR3 spans 14 residues. Written as DNA, the CDR3 is TGTGCCAGCCTGAGACAGGGATCGGTCACTGAAGCTTTCTTT. Encoded protein: CASLRQGSVTEAFF.

This sequence joins TRBV18 and TRBJ2-7; possible D gene TRBD2, 6 bases. The CDR3 contains 15 residues. Per germline, CDR1 KGHSH and CDR2 LQKENI. The germline V and J ends were trimmed by 1 base and 2 bases, with 12 bases remaining between them. The CDR3 DNA follows: TGTGCCAGCTCACCACGGCGGGAATTACCCTACGAGCAGTACTTC. It specifies CASSPRRELPYEQYF.

The V and J genes are TRBV7-2 and TRBJ2-5, with 8 nucleotides matching TRBD2. The length of the CDR3 is 15 residues. V dropped 1 base and J dropped 1; count of bases not matched to a gene: 2. Germline V lookup: CDR1 SGHTA, CDR2 FQGNSA. CDR3 sequence: CASSLVGGVQETQYF. CDR3 bases: TGTGCCAGCAGCTTAGTCGGGGGGGTCCAAGAGACCCAGTACTTC.

The V gene is TRBV4-1, the J gene TRBJ2-3; 7 nucleotides line up with TRBD1. The CDR3 sequence is 17 residues long. The germline CDR1 and CDR2 sequences are MGHRA and YSYEKL. Germline trimming cut 0 bases from V and 0 bases from J; bases unmatched to any gene: 6. The CDR3 bases are TGCGCCAGCAGCCAAGATTTGGGGACAGAGAGCACAGATACGCAGTATTTT. Protein: CASSQDLGTESTDTQYF.

Here the CDR3 reads CSVDPDRGDTQYF. The CDR3 region has the DNA TGCAGCGTCGATCCTGACAGGGGAGATACGCAGTATTTT. V gene TRBV29-1 combines with J gene TRBJ2-3; 8 nucleotides agree with TRBD1. The CDR3 covers 13 residues. V lost 6 bases to trimming and J lost 5 bases; unmatched junction nucleotides: 7. CDR1 and CDR2 from the germline V gene are SQVTM and ANQGSEA.

This sequence joins TRBV6-5 and TRBJ2-1, with 9 bases lining up with TRBD2. The ends lost 6 bases at V and 4 bases at J; junction bases unmatched: 7. The CDR3 length is 15 residues. Germline CDR1 is MNHEY and CDR2 is SVGAGI. The CDR3 loop is CASRETSGLYNEQFF. The CDR3 nucleotides are TGTGCCAGCAGAGAGACTAGCGGTCTTTACAATGAGCAGTTCTTC.

V and J are TRBV30 and TRBJ1-3, with D perhaps TRBD1 (6 bases). V was clipped by 5 bases and J by 0 bases, with 14 bases between them. The CDR3 sequence is 15 residues long. Germline values: CDR1 GTSNPN, CDR2 SVGIG (reference sequence). The CDR3 is CAWLGQIDSGNTIYF. The CDR3 nucleotides are TGTGCCTGGCTCGGACAGATAGACTCTGGAAACACCATATATTTT.

This clone is a singleton in its sample. Within the sample, other DNA sequences also encode this same CDR3. The CDR3 loop reads CASSLGLAGLGETQYF. The DNA for the CDR3 is TGTGCCAGCAGCTTGGGACTAGCGGGACTGGGGGAAACCCAGTACTTC. The gene calls are TRBV5-4 and TRBJ2-5; TRBD2 matches 11 bases. CDR3 length: 16 residues. CDR1 and CDR2 from the germline V gene are SGHNT and YYREEE (reference sequence). J was trimmed by 8 bases and V by 0 bases; bases with no gene match: 9.

This clone has a single count. At the DNA level, this CDR3 is encoded by other sequences in the same sample as well. The V gene is TRBV5-1, the J gene TRBJ2-7; 7 positions match TRBD1. Trimming cost V 4 bases and J 6 bases; bases outside gene matches: 4. Germline V gene sequence: CDR1 SGHRS, CDR2 YFSETQ. This CDR3 has 12 amino acids. The CDR3, as DNA: TGCGCCAGCAGCGTACAGGGGTTCGAGCAGTACTTC. As protein: CASSVQGFEQYF. The entire variable domain, with the rest obtained from reference TRBV5-1 and TRBJ2-7, is as follows: KAGVTQTPRYLIKTRGQQVTLSCSPISGHRSVSWYQQTPGQGLQFLFEYFSETQRNKGNFPGRFSGRQFSNSRSEMNVSTLELGDSALYLCASSVQGFEQYFGPGTRLTVT.

The chain links TRBV4-1 to TRBJ2-3; 9 nucleotides match TRBD2. Losses at the gene ends were 3 bases for V and 3 bases for J; bases not matched to a gene: 7. The CDR3 totals 16 residues. Germline CDR1 MGHRA, CDR2 YSYEKL. The CDR3 protein is CASSHTSGRITDTQYF. The CDR3 DNA reads as TGCGCCAGCAGCCATACCAGCGGGAGGATTACAGATACGCAGTATTTT.

The chain recombines TRBV30 with TRBJ1-2; maybe TRBD1 (5 bases). Trimming removed 4 bases from V and 5 bases from J, with 17 bases in between. Germline CDR1 reads GTSNPN; CDR2 reads SVGIG (reference sequence). The CDR3 is made up of 14 amino acids. CDR3 sequence: CAWKLQVRGYGYTF. In DNA, the CDR3 is TGTGCCTGGAAGCTACAGGTTAGGGGTTATGGCTACACCTTC.

The rearrangement uses TRBV6-6 and TRBJ2-5; 8 bases agree with TRBD2. CDR1 MNHNY and CDR2 SVGAGI come from the germline V gene (reference sequence). The CDR3 runs 14 residues. Trimming at V came to 2 bases and at J to 4 bases, leaving 3 bases not matched to a gene. CDR3 sequence (DNA): TGTGCCAGCAGTTACCCGGGAGGGGGAGAGACCCAGTACTTC. Amino acids: CASSYPGGGETQYF.

The chain uses TRBV2 and TRBJ1-5, with a weak D call TRBD1 (6 bases). Per the germline V gene, CDR1 is SNHLY and CDR2 is FYNNEI. The length of the CDR3 is 15 residues. The V end was cut by 6 bases, the J end by 4 bases, with 16 bases between. The CDR3 reads CASRKDSLANQPQHF. The CDR3 region has the DNA TGTGCCAGCAGGAAGGACAGTTTAGCGAATCAGCCCCAGCATTTT.

V and J are TRBV11-1 and TRBJ2-1; 8 nucleotides match TRBD1. Looked up from germline, CDR1 is SGHAT and CDR2 is FQDESV (reference sequence). The CDR3 covers 15 residues. The ends lost 1 base at V and 4 bases at J; junction bases unmatched: 3. The CDR3 nucleotides read TGTGCCAGCAGCTTAGGACAGGGGAATTACAATGAGCAGTTCTTC. Translation gives CASSLGQGNYNEQFF. The variable domain in full, with the rest retrieved from reference TRBV11-1 and TRBJ2-1, is EAEVAQSPRYKITEKSQAVAFWCDPISGHATLYWYRQILGQGPELLVQFQDESVVDDSQLPKDRFSAERLKGVDSTLKIQPAELGDSAMYLCASSLGQGNYNEQFFGPGTRLTVL.

Notes on this clone: Mismatch with germline at one junction end may stem from a read error. V and J are TRBV30 and TRBJ2-2, with D possibly TRBD2 on 6 matching bases. The germline V gene encodes CDR1 GTSNPN and CDR2 SVGIG (reference sequence). The CDR3 extends over 20 amino acids. The CDR3 protein is CAWSVRGRRGEVLEHRGAVF. CDR3 bases: TGTGCCTGGAGTGTCCGGGGGAGGAGGGGAGAGGTTCTGGAACACCGGGGAGCTGTTTTT.

This chain links TRBV10-3 with TRBJ1-2; unclear D gene. This CDR3 has 14 residues. The germline V and J ends were trimmed by 3 bases and 1 base, with 9 bases remaining between them. Germline V gene data show CDR1 as ENHRY and CDR2 as SYGVKD. The CDR3 coding sequence is TGTGCCATCAGTGACCCCGAGGGTAACTATGGCTACACCTTC. Translated, it gives CAISDPEGNYGYTF.

This rearrangement joins TRBV7-9 to TRBJ2-7; TRBD2 aligns across 7 bases. After removal of 2 bases from V and 4 bases from J, the junction contained 5 bases not matched to a gene. The CDR3 has 14 residues. Germline V gene sequence: CDR1 SEHNR, CDR2 FQNEAQ (reference sequence). The CDR3 nucleotides read TGTGCCAGCAGCTTAACTAGCGAGTCGTACGAGCAGTACTTC. It is translated as CASSLTSESYEQYF.

The gene calls are TRBV2 and TRBJ2-1; TRBD1 matches at 9 bases. The CDR3 has 15 residues. CDR1 SNHLY and CDR2 FYNNEI come from the germline V gene. V shed 5 bases and J 4 bases; nucleotides not matched to a gene: 6. CDR3 in DNA: TGTGCCAGCAGTAGCCGACAGGGGGGGTACAATGAGCAGTTCTTC. As protein: CASSSRQGGYNEQFF.

J is TRBJ2-7 and V is TRBV19; D perhaps matches TRBD1 (5 bases). V shed 5 bases and J shed 3 bases, with 8 bases lying between them. The CDR3 length is 12 residues. CDR1 is LNHDA and CDR2 is SQIVND in the germline V gene (reference sequence). CDR3 sequence reads: CASSQGNYEQYF. CDR3 DNA: TGTGCCAGTAGTCAGGGAAACTACGAGCAGTACTTC.

The V call is TRBV7-6, the J call TRBJ2-7; 11 bases match TRBD2. From germline, CDR1 is SGHVS and CDR2 FNYEAQ. The CDR3 loop spans 14 amino acids. V shed 6 bases, J shed 3 bases, and the junction held 4 bases outside the gene matches. The CDR3 region has the DNA TGTGCCAGCAGTGCGACTAGCGGGGACTACGAGCAGTACTTC. Protein product: CASSATSGDYEQYF.

The chain has TRBV9 and TRBJ2-1; 11 bases agree with TRBD2. From germline, CDR1 is SGDLS and CDR2 YYNGEE. The V gene end was trimmed by 3 bases and the J gene end by 5 bases; junction bases not matched to a gene: 4. This CDR3 has 15 residues. The CDR3 nucleotides are TGTGCCAGCAGCGAGACTAGCGGGAACCACAATGAGCAGTTCTTC. Translating it yields CASSETSGNHNEQFF.